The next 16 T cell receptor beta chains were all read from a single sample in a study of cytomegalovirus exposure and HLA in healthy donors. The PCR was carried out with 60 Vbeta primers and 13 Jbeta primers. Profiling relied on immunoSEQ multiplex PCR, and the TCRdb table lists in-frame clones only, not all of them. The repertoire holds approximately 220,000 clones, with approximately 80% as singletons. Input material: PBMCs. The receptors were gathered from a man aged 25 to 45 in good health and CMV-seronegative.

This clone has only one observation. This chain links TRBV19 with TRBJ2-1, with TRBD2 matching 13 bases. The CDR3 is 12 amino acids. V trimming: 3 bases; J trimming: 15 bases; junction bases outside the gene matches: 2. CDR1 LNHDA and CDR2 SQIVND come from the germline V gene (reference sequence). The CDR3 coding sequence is TGTGCCAGTAGTATGACTAGCGGGGGGCGGTTCTTC. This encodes CASSMTSGGRFF.

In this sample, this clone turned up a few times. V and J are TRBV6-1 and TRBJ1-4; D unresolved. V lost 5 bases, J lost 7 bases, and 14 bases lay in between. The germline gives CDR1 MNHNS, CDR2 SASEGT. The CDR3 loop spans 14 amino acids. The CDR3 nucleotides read TGTGCCAGCAGTCATTTACCCAGAGGTGAAAAACTGTTTTTT. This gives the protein CASSHLPRGEKLFF.

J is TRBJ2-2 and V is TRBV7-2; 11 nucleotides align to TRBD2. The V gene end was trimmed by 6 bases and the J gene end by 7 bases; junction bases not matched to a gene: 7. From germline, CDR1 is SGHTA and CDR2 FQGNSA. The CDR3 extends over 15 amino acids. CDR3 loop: CASRPLAGGFGELFF. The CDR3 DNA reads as TGTGCCAGCAGGCCCCTAGCGGGGGGTTTCGGGGAGCTGTTTTTT.

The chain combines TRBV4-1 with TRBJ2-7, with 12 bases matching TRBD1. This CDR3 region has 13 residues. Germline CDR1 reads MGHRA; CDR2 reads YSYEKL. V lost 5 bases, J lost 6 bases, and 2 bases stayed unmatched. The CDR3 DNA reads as TGCGCCAGCAGCGGGACAGGGGGCATCGAGCAGTACTTC. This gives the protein CASSGTGGIEQYF.

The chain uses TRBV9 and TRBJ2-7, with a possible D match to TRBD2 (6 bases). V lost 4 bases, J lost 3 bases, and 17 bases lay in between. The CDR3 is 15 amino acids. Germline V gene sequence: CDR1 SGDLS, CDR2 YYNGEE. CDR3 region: CASSSYGGLSYEQYF. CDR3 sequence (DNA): TGTGCCAGCAGCTCATACGGGGGACTCAGCTACGAGCAGTACTTC.

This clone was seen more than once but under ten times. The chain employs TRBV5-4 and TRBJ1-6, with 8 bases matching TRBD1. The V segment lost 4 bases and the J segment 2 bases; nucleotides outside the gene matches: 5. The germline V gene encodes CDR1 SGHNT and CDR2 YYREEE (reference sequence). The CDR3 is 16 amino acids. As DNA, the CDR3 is TGTGCCAGCAGCAGCAGGGGACAGGCCTATAATTCACCCCTCCACTTT. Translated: CASSSRGQAYNSPLHF.

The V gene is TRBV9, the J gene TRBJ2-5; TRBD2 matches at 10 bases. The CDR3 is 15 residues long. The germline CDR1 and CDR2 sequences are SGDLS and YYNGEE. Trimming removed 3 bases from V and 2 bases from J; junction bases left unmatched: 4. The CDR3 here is CASSGSGGRQETQYF. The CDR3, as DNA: TGTGCCAGCAGCGGTAGCGGGGGGCGTCAAGAGACCCAGTACTTC.

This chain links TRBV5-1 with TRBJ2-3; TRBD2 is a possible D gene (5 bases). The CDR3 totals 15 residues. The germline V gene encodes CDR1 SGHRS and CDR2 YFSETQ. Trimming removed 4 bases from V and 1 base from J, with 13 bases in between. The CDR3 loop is CASSSGDTGTDTQYF. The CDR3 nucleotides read TGCGCCAGCAGCAGCGGAGACACCGGCACAGATACGCAGTATTTT.

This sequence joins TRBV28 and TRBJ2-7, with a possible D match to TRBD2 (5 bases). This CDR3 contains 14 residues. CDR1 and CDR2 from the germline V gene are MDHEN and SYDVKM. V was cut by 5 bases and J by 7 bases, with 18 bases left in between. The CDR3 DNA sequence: TGTGCCAGCAGTCCTGCCGGGGTCAGTAGGGAGCAGTACTTC. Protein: CASSPAGVSREQYF.

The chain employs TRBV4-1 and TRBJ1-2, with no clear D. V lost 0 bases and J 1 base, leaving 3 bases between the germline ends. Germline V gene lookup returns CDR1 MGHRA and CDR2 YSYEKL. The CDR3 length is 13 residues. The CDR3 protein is CASSQDGNYGYTF. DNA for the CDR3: TGCGCCAGCAGCCAAGACGGTAACTATGGCTACACCTTC.

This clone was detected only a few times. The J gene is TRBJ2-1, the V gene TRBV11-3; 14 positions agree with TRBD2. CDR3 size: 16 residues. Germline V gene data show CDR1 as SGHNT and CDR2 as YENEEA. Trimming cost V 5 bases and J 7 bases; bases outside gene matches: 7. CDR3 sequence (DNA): TGTGCCAGCAGCCCGGGACTAGCGGGGGCGGAGAATGAGCAGTTCTTC. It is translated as CASSPGLAGAENEQFF.

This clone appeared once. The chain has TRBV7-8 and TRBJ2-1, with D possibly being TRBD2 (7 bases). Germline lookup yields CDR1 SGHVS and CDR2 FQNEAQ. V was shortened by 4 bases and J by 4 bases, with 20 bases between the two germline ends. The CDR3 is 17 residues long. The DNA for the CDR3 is TGTGCCAGCAGCTCTAGCGGCAGGGGAAATCTTTACAATGAGCAGTTCTTC. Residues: CASSSSGRGNLYNEQFF.

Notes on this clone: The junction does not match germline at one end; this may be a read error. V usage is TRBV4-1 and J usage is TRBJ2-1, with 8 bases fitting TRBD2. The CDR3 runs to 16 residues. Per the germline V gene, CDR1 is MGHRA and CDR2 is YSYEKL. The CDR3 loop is CASGQQSGGYQNEQFF. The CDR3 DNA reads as TGCGCCAGCGGCCAACAAAGCGGGGGTTACCAAAATGAGCAGTTCTTC.

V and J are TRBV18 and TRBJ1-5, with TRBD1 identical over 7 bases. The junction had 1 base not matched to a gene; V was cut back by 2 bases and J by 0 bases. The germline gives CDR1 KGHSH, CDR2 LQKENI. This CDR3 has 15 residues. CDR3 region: CASSPGTDSNQPQHF. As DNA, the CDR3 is TGTGCCAGCTCACCAGGGACAGATAGCAATCAGCCCCAGCATTTT. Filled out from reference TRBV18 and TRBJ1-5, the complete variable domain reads NAGVMQNPRHLVRRRGQEARLRCSPMKGHSHVYWYRQLPEEGLKFMVYLQKENIIDESGMPKERFSAEFPKEGPSILRIQQVVRGDSAAYFCASSPGTDSNQPQHFGDGTRLSIL.

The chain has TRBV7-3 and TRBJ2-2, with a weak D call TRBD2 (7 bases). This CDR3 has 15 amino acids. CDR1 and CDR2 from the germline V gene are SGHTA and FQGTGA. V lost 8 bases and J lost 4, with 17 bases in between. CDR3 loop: CASGRAGAGTGELFF. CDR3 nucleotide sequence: TGTGCCAGCGGGAGGGCAGGGGCGGGCACCGGGGAGCTGTTTTTT.

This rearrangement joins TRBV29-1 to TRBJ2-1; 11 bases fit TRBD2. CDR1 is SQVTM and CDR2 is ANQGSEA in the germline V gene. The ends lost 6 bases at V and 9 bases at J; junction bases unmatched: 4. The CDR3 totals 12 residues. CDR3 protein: CSVLAGGREQFF. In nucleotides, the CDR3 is TGCAGCGTCTTAGCGGGGGGGCGTGAGCAGTTCTTC.